Listed below are T cell receptor beta chains from one sample, sequenced in a study of T cells in Graves' hyperthyroidism and ophthalmopathy. TCRdb processed the multiplex PCR reads anew with MiXCR; each CDR3 protein has one entry. The repertoire holds around 350,000 distinct CDR3 sequences, with roughly 15% as singletons. The sample consisted of blood. The receptors derive from a woman aged 30 to 39 with Graves' ophthalmopathy. The CDR3 runs from the conserved cysteine through the conserved F or W. A D gene is named only where the DNA matches it firmly. The listing skips clone size in some rows; elsewhere it reads once, few, many or a size class.

TRBV5-5,many,TRBJ2-2,TRBD1,TGTGCCAGCAGCAGTTACACAGGGGGCAGCGGGGAGCTGTTTTTT,CASSSYTGGSGELFF
TRBV6-1,many,TRBJ1-1,TRBD1,TGTGCCAGCAGTTGGACAGGCACTGAAGCTTTCTTT,CASSWTGTEAFF
TRBV5-1,few,TRBJ2-5,NA,TGCGCCAGCAGCTTTATGGCGGGACAAGAGACCCAGTACTTC,CASSFMAGQETQYF
TRBV7-9,many,TRBJ1-6,NA,TGTGCCAGCAGCTCGAGGACAACACCCCTCCACTTT,CASSSRTTPLHF
TRBV19,many,TRBJ1-5,NA,TGTGCCAGTAGTTGGCAGCAACCCCAAAATCAGCCCCAGCATTTT,CASSWQQPQNQPQHF
TRBV5-1,NA,TRBJ2-2,NA,TGCGCCAGCAGCTTACGAACTCCCGATGGGGGGGAGCTGTTTTTT,CASSLRTPDGGELFF
TRBV10-3,NA,TRBJ2-5,NA,TGTGCCATCAGTGACGGGGAGACCCAGTACTTC,CAISDGETQYF
TRBV6-1,many,TRBJ2-7,TRBD2,TGTGCCAGTTCCTCCGGGACTACCGGCTACGAGCAGTACTTC,CASSSGTTGYEQYF
TRBV30,many,TRBJ2-7,TRBD1,TGTGCCTGGGGGAACTGGGACAGCCCCTACGAGCAGTACTTC,CAWGNWDSPYEQYF
TRBV18,NA,TRBJ1-5,NA,TGTGCCAGCTCCCCAGACACAGATTATAGCAATCAGCCCCAGCATTTT,CASSPDTDYSNQPQHF